Shown below are 27 T cell receptor beta chains from a single sample sequenced in a study of PD-L1 blockade in urothelial cancer. Clones were read by immunoSEQ multiplex PCR, and TCRdb kept only the in-frame ones, dropping some. The sample lists 30,000 to 40,000 clones, around 90% occurring once. Sample: PBMCs, taken around atezolizumab (anti-PD-L1) treatment. The receptors shown here come from an older man with urothelial cancer.

The table lists this clone with a count of one. CDR3 bases: TGTGCCAGCAGCTTAAGAGGACAGCTCAATCAGCCCCAGCATTTT. This sequence encodes CASSLRGQLNQPQHF. The genes are TRBV7-3 and TRBJ1-5; a weak D match, TRBD1 (6 bases). CDR3 size: 15 residues. Germline V gives CDR1 SGHTA, CDR2 FQGTGA. V lost 1 base, J lost 3 bases, and 10 bases lay in between. Variable domain in full (rest from reference TRBV7-3 and TRBJ1-5): GAGVSQTPSNKVTEKGKYVELRCDPISGHTALYWYRQSLGQGPEFLIYFQGTGAADDSGLPNDRFFAVRPEGSVSTLKIQRTERGDSAVYLCASSLRGQLNQPQHFGDGTRLSIL.

The V gene is TRBV1, the J gene TRBJ2-3; TRBD2, the table's D call, lacks a check against the DNA. TRBV1 is a pseudogene locus. The CDR3 runs to 16 residues. CDR3 in amino acids: CTSSQEGGRVTDTQYF. The CDR3 DNA follows: TGCACCAGCAGCCAAGAAGGCGGGAGAGTGACAGATACGCAGTATTTT.

In nucleotides, the CDR3 is TGTGCCACCAGCTCAGGGGTCCGAGAGACCCAGTACTTC. Translating gives CATSSGVRETQYF. The chain combines TRBV27 with TRBJ2-5; D is possibly TRBD1 (6 bases). Looked up from germline, CDR1 is MNHEY and CDR2 is SMNVEV (reference sequence). V was cut by 10 bases and J by 4 bases, with 16 bases left in between. The CDR3 has 13 residues.

The chain couples TRBV28 to TRBJ1-2; 9 bases are a match to TRBD1. The CDR3 is 12 amino acids. V was pared by 8 bases and J by 7 bases, with 5 bases of the junction left unmatched. From germline, CDR1 is MDHEN and CDR2 SYDVKM. CDR3 coding DNA: TGTGCCAGCCGGACAGGGGAGGGTGGCTACACCTTC. This gives the protein CASRTGEGGYTF.

V is TRBV2 and J is TRBJ2-7, with D possibly TRBD1 on 6 matching bases. The CDR3 is 13 amino acids. Germline V CDR1 and CDR2: SNHLY, FYNNEI. The ends were cut back, 11 bases at V and 3 bases at J, with 17 bases in the middle. CDR3 residues: CAGCRDTGYEQYF. The DNA for the CDR3 is TGTGCCGGATGCCGGGACACGGGCTACGAGCAGTACTTC.

The V gene is TRBV6-5, the J gene TRBJ1-3; D possibly corresponds to TRBD1 (5 bases). Germline V gives CDR1 MNHEY, CDR2 SVGAGI. The V end lost 6 bases, the J end lost 2 bases, and 8 bases lay between the germline ends. CDR3 length: 13 residues. CDR3 sequence (DNA): TGTGCCAGCAGCGACAGAACTGGAAACACCATATATTTT. Translation gives CASSDRTGNTIYF.

V is TRBV16 and J is TRBJ2-1; 9 nucleotides align to TRBD2. Germline V gene lookup returns CDR1 KGHSY and CDR2 FQNENV. With 0 bases clipped from V and 7 bases from J, the junction kept 7 bases outside the gene matches. The CDR3 totals 16 residues. The CDR3 spells CASSQSGGRAMNEQFF. CDR3 sequence (DNA): TGTGCCAGCAGCCAATCGGGCGGGAGGGCCATGAATGAGCAGTTCTTC.

The rearrangement uses TRBV7-9 and TRBJ2-4, with 8 bases that match TRBD2. Germline CDR1 SEHNR, CDR2 FQNEAQ (reference sequence). Germline trimming cut 2 bases from V and 2 bases from J; bases unmatched to any gene: 5. The CDR3 covers 16 residues. Written as DNA, the CDR3 is TGTGCCAGCAGCTTACGCCTAGCGGGCACCAAAAACATTCAGTACTTC. Encoded protein: CASSLRLAGTKNIQYF.

The chain uses TRBV4-1 and TRBJ2-3; no clear D gene. With 2 bases removed from V and 4 bases from J, the gap between germline ends came to 7 bases. The CDR3 covers 13 residues. Per the germline V gene, CDR1 is MGHRA and CDR2 is YSYEKL. The CDR3 DNA reads TGCGCCAGCAGCCAACTCTCTGCAGATACGCAGTATTTT. This gives the protein CASSQLSADTQYF.

This chain links TRBV6-6 with TRBJ1-1, with a weak D call TRBD1 (6 bases). The CDR3 length is 15 residues. The V and J ends lost 6 bases and 2 bases respectively, with 16 bases between them. Germline V CDR1 and CDR2: MNHNY, SVGAGI (reference sequence). CDR3: CASSSPGQINTEAFF. The CDR3 coding sequence is TGTGCCAGCAGCTCCCCGGGACAAATAAACACTGAAGCTTTCTTT.

The chain has TRBV7-6 and TRBJ2-5, with a tentative D call TRBD2 (5 bases). The CDR3 covers 15 residues. Trimming took off 2 bases at V and 2 bases at J, with 12 bases between the two ends. From germline, CDR1 is SGHVS and CDR2 FNYEAQ. The CDR3 is CASSLSSRGQETQYF. Here the CDR3 DNA reads TGTGCCAGCAGCTTATCGTCTCGCGGGCAAGAGACCCAGTACTTC.

CDR3 DNA sequence: TGTGCCAGCAGTCCCCACCAGGGGGATAGCAATCAGCCCCAGCATTTT. Amino acid sequence: CASSPHQGDSNQPQHF. The rearrangement joins TRBV28 to TRBJ1-5; TRBD1 agrees at 7 bases. J was trimmed by 0 bases and V by 5 bases; bases with no gene match: 7. This CDR3 contains 16 residues. From germline, CDR1 is MDHEN and CDR2 SYDVKM.

This chain links TRBV6-1 with TRBJ1-2; D is uncertain. Germline-derived CDR1 and CDR2 are MNHNS and SASEGT. CDR3 size: 14 residues. Trimming stripped 2 bases from V and 8 bases from J, with 15 bases between. For the CDR3, the DNA is TGTGCCAGCAGTGAAATGACGGCCGTTAGCGGCTACACCTTC. Its protein product is CASSEMTAVSGYTF.

This rearrangement joins TRBV6-6 to TRBJ1-2; TRBD1 matches at 7 bases. The germline V gene encodes CDR1 MNHNY and CDR2 SVGAGI (reference sequence). Losses at the gene ends were 6 bases for V and 3 bases for J; bases not matched to a gene: 4. This CDR3 region has 13 residues. The CDR3 nucleotides read TGTGCCAGCAGGGACGGGACAGACTATGGCTACACCTTC. The encoded protein is CASRDGTDYGYTF.

This clone occurred once. The germline gene is not matched at one end of the junction; a read error may be the cause. The CDR3 loop reads CSGSRTEPYEQHF. In nucleotides, the CDR3 is TGCAGCGGGTCGCGGACAGAGCCCTACGAGCAGCACTTC. The chain joins TRBV29-1 to TRBJ2-7, with a tentative D call TRBD1 (6 bases). The CDR3 extends over 13 amino acids. Germline V CDR1 and CDR2: SQVTM, ANQGSEA.

The chain's CDR3 is CAWRGPAGGREKLFF. CDR3 in DNA: TGTGCCTGGAGAGGCCCGGCAGGGGGCCGTGAAAAACTGTTTTTT. The chain links TRBV30 to TRBJ1-4; 8 bases are shared with TRBD1. Germline V gives CDR1 GTSNPN, CDR2 SVGIG (reference sequence). The trim removed 3 bases at V and 7 bases at J, leaving 10 bases unmatched. This CDR3 is 15 amino acids long.

The chain is built from TRBV19 and TRBJ2-1; TRBD2 matches 13 bases. V gave up 9 bases and J gave up 0 bases; unmatched junction bases: 11. Per the germline V gene, CDR1 is LNHDA and CDR2 is SQIVND (reference sequence). CDR3 length equals 18 residues. Written as DNA, the CDR3 is TGTGCCAGCACCGGGACTAGCGGGAAGCCGAGCTCCTACAATGAGCAGTTCTTC. Translated, it gives CASTGTSGKPSSYNEQFF.

The chain couples TRBV18 to TRBJ2-5; tentative D call: TRBD2 (5 bases). Trimming pared 3 bases from V and 2 bases from J, leaving 16 bases between. The CDR3 runs to 16 residues. CDR1 and CDR2 (germline): KGHSH, LQKENI. The CDR3 DNA follows: TGTGCCAGCTCACCTGACTTGCCGCAGCGGCAAGAGACCCAGTACTTC. Translation gives CASSPDLPQRQETQYF.

The genes are TRBV29-1 and TRBJ1-4; maybe TRBD1 (6 bases). The V and J ends lost 7 bases and 4 bases respectively, with 16 bases between them. The CDR3 spans 14 residues. Germline V CDR1 and CDR2: SQVTM, ANQGSEA. The CDR3: CSATTGSGNEKLFF. The CDR3 nucleotides read TGCAGCGCGACTACAGGGTCGGGTAATGAAAAACTGTTTTTT.

Only one count was recorded for this clone. The rearrangement links TRBV28 to TRBJ1-5; 9 positions agree with TRBD1. Germline CDR1 MDHEN, CDR2 SYDVKM. Trimming took 2 bases from V and 9 from J; bases not matched to a gene: 8. The CDR3 sequence is 15 residues long. The CDR3 DNA follows: TGTGCCAGCAGTTTAACAGGGGGCGGAATCAGGCCCCAGCATTTT. This gives the protein CASSLTGGGIRPQHF.

The V and J genes are TRBV9 and TRBJ2-3; 9 positions agree with TRBD2. The CDR3 extends over 18 amino acids. The J segment lost 3 bases and the V segment lost 2 bases, leaving 13 bases of the junction unmatched. Per the germline V gene, CDR1 is SGDLS and CDR2 is YYNGEE. This chain's CDR3 is CASSVGLAEEWSTDTQYF. The CDR3 nucleotides are TGTGCCAGCAGCGTGGGACTAGCAGAAGAGTGGAGTACAGATACGCAGTATTTT.

This CDR3 reads CASSSGLAGVDEQFF. The DNA for the CDR3 is TGTGCCAGCAGCTCCGGACTAGCGGGAGTAGATGAGCAGTTCTTC. This chain joins TRBV7-9 and TRBJ2-1; 13 bases agree with TRBD2. Trimming cost V 4 bases and J 8 bases; bases outside gene matches: 5. The germline V gene has CDR1 SEHNR and CDR2 FQNEAQ (reference sequence). This CDR3 has 15 residues.

This chain uses TRBV5-6 with TRBJ2-7; possibly TRBD2 for D (6 bases). Per germline, CDR1 SGHDT and CDR2 YYEEEE. The V gene lost 5 bases and the J gene lost 2 bases, with 14 bases spanning the gap. The CDR3 length is 14 residues. The CDR3 DNA is TGTGCCAGCAGTTTACCGGGAGTGCCCTACGAGCAGTACTTC. Its translation: CASSLPGVPYEQYF.

The CDR3: CASSSAGGPYRELFF. CDR3 nucleotides: TGTGCCAGCAGCTCGGCGGGAGGGCCCTACCGGGAGCTGTTTTTT. The chain recombines TRBV11-2 with TRBJ2-2; 9 nucleotides agree with TRBD2. In germline, CDR1 is SGHAT, CDR2 FQNNGV. CDR3 length: 15 amino acids. The ends lost 4 bases at V and 9 bases at J; junction bases unmatched: 9.

V usage is TRBV11-2 and J usage is TRBJ2-5; D unclear. Germline loops: CDR1 SGHAT, CDR2 FQNNGV. The CDR3 consists of 14 residues. V was trimmed by 2 bases and J by 1 base, leaving 8 bases between them. DNA for the CDR3: TGTGCCAGCAGCTTACTGTCCGTCCAAGAGACCCAGTACTTC. Translated, it gives CASSLLSVQETQYF.

The chain employs TRBV7-2 and TRBJ1-2; D possibly corresponds to TRBD1 (6 bases). The CDR3 spans 13 residues. Trimming shortened V by 11 bases and J by 4 bases, and 17 bases separated the two germline ends. Germline CDR1 reads SGHTA; CDR2 reads FQGNSA. The CDR3 DNA reads as TGTGCCGGAGCTATCGGACAGACCTATGGCTACACCTTC. Encoded protein: CAGAIGQTYGYTF.

The chain combines TRBV7-3 with TRBJ2-2; 10 bases align to TRBD2. Germline V CDR1 and CDR2: SGHTA, FQGTGA. This CDR3 is 20 amino acids long. The V gene end was trimmed by 1 base and the J gene end by 0 bases; junction bases not matched to a gene: 11. The CDR3 DNA sequence: TGTGCCAGCAGCTTAATTCTCGGGGGACTAGCGAACGCGAACACCGGGGAGCTGTTTTTT. Amino acids: CASSLILGGLANANTGELFF.